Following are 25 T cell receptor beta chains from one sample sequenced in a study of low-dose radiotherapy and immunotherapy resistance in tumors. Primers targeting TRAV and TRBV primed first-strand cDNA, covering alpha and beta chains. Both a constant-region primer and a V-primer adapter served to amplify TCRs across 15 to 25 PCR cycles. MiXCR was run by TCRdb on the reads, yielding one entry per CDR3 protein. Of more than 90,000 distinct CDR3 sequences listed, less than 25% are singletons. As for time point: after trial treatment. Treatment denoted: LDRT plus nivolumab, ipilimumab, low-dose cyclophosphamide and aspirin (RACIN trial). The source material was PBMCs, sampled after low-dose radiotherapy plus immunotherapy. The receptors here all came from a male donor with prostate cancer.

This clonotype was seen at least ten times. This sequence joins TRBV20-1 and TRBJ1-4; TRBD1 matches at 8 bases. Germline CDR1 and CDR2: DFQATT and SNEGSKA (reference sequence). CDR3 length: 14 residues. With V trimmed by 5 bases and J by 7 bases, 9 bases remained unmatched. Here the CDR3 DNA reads TGCAGTGCTCACTATACAGGGGGAGGTGAAAAACTGTTTTTT. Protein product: CSAHYTGGGEKLFF.

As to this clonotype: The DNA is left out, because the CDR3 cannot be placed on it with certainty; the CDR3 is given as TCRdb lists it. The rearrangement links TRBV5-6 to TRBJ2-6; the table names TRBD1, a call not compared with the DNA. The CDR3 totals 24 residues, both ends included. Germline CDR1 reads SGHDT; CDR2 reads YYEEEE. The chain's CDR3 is CASSSVGQGNHYGYTFAGANVLTF.

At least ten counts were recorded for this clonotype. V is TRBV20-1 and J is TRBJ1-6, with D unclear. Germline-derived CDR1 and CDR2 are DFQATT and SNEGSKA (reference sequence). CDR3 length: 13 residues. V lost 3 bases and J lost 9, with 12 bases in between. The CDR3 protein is CSASPAKGSPLHF. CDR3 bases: TGCAGTGCTAGTCCCGCTAAGGGTTCACCCCTCCACTTT.

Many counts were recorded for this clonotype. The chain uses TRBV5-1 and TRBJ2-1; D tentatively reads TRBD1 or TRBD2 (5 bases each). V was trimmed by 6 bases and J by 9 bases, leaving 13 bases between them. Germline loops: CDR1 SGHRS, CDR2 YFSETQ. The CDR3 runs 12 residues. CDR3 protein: CASMGEPPEQFF. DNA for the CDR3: TGCGCCAGCATGGGGGAACCCCCTGAGCAGTTCTTC. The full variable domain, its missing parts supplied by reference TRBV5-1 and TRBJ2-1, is KAGVTQTPRYLIKTRGQQVTLSCSPISGHRSVSWYQQTPGQGLQFLFEYFSETQRNKGNFPGRFSGRQFSNSRSEMNVSTLELGDSALYLCASMGEPPEQFFGPGTRLTVL.

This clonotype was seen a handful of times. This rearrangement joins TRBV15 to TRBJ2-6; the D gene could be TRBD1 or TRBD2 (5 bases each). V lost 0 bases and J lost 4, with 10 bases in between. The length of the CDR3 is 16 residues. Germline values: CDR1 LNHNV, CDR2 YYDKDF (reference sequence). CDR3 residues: CATSRDEGTGANVLTF. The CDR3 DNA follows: TGTGCCACCAGCAGAGATGAAGGGACCGGGGCCAACGTCCTGACTTTC.

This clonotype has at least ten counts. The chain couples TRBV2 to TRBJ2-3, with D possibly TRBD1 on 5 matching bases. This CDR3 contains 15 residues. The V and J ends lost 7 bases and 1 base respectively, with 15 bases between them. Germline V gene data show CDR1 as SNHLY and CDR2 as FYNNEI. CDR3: CASKGGLGGTDTQYF. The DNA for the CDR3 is TGTGCCAGCAAGGGCGGTCTAGGGGGCACAGATACGCAGTATTTT.

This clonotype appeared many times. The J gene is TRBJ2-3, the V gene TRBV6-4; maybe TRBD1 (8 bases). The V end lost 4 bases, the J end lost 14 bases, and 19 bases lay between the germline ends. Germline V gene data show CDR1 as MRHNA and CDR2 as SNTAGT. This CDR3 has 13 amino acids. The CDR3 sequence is CASSGSGTGTMYF. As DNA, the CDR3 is TGTGCCAGCAGTGGGAGCGGGACAGGAACGATGTATTTT.

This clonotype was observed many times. The CDR3 here is CATSSPAWDSNEKLFF. The CDR3 bases are TGTGCCACCAGCAGTCCTGCGTGGGACAGTAATGAAAAACTGTTTTTT. The chain uses TRBV15 and TRBJ1-4; TRBD1 matches 7 bases. Germline assignment: CDR1 LNHNV and CDR2 YYDKDF (reference sequence). The V gene end was trimmed by 3 bases and the J gene end by 4 bases; junction bases not matched to a gene: 8. This CDR3 comprises 16 residues.

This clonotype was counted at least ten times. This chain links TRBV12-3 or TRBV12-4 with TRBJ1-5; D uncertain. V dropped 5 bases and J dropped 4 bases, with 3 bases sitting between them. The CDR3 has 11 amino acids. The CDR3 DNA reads TGTGCCAGCAGTCCGAATCAGCCCCAGCATTTT. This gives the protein CASSPNQPQHF.

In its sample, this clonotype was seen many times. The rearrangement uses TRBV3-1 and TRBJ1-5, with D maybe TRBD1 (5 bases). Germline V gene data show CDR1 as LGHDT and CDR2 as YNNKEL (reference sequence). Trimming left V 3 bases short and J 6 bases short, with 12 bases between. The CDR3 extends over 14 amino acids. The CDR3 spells CASSQGQGRQPQHF. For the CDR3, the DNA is TGTGCCAGCAGCCAGGGCCAGGGCCGTCAGCCCCAGCATTTT.

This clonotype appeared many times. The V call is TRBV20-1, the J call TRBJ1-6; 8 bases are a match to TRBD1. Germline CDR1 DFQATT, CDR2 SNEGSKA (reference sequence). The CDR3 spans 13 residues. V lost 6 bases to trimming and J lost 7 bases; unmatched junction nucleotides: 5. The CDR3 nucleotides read TGCAGTGCGGTAACAGGGGGAAATTCACCCCTCCACTTT. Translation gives CSAVTGGNSPLHF.

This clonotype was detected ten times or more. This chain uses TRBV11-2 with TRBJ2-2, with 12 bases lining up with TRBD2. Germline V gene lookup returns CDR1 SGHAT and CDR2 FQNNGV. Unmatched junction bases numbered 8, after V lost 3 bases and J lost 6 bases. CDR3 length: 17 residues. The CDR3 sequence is CASSLASSGGAAGELFF. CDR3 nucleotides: TGTGCCAGCAGCTTGGCCTCTAGCGGGGGGGCCGCCGGGGAGCTGTTTTTT.

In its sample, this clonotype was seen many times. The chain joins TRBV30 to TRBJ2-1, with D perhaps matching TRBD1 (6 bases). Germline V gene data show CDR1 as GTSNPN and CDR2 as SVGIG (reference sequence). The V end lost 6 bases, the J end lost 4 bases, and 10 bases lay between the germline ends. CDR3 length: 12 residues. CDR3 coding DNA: TGTGCCTGCCGGGACACGTACAATGAGCAGTTCTTC. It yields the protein CACRDTYNEQFF.

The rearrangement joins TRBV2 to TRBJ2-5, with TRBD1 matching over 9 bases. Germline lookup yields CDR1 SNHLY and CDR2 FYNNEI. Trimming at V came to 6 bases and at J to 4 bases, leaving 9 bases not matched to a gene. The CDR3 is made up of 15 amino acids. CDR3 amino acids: CASRRGQGSGETQYF. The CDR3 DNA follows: TGTGCCAGCAGACGCGGACAGGGGTCGGGAGAGACCCAGTACTTC.

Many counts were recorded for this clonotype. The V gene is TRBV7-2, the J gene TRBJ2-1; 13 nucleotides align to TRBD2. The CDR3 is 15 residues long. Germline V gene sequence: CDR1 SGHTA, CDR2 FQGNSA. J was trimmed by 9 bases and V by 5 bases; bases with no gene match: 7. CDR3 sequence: CASSPGLAGAAEQFF. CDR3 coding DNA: TGTGCCAGCAGCCCCGGACTAGCGGGGGCCGCTGAGCAGTTCTTC. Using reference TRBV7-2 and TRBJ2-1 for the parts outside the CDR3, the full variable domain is GAGVSQSPSNKVTEKGKDVELRCDPISGHTALYWYRQSLGQGLEFLIYFQGNSAPDKSGLPSDRFSAERTGGSVSTLTIQRTQQEDSAVYLCASSPGLAGAAEQFFGPGTRLTVL.

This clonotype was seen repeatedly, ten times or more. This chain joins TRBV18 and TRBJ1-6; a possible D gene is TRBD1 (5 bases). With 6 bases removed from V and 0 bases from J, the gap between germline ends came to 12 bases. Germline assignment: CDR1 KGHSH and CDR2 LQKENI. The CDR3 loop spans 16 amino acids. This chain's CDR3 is CASSLGASSYNSPLHF. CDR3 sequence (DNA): TGTGCCAGCTCCCTCGGGGCTAGCTCCTATAATTCACCCCTCCACTTT. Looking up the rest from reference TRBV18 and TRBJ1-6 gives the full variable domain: NAGVMQNPRHLVRRRGQEARLRCSPMKGHSHVYWYRQLPEEGLKFMVYLQKENIIDESGMPKERFSAEFPKEGPSILRIQQVVRGDSAAYFCASSLGASSYNSPLHFGNGTRLTVT.

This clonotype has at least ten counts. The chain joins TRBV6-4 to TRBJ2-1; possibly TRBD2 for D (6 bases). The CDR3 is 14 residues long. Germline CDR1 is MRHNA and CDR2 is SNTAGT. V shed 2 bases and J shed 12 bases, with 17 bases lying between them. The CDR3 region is CASSDPHRRGRQFF. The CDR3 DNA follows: TGTGCCAGCAGTGACCCACACAGGAGGGGTCGGCAGTTCTTC.

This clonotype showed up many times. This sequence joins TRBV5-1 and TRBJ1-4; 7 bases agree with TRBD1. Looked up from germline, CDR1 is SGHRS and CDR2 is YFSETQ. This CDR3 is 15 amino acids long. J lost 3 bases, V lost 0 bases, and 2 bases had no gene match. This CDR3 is CASSLGTGANEKLFF. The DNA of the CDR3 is TGCGCCAGCAGCTTGGGTACAGGGGCTAATGAAAAACTGTTTTTT.

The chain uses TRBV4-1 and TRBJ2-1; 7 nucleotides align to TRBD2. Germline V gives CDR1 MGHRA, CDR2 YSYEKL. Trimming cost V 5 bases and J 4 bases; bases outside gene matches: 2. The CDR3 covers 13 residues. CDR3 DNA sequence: TGCGCCAGCAGCAGCGGGAATTACAATGAGCAGTTCTTC. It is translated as CASSSGNYNEQFF.

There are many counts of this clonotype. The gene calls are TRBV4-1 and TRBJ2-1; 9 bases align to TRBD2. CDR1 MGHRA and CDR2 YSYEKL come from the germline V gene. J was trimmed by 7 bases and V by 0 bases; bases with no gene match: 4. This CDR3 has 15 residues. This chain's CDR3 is CASSQDGAGGNEQFF. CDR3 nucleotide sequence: TGCGCCAGCAGCCAAGATGGAGCGGGGGGTAATGAGCAGTTCTTC.

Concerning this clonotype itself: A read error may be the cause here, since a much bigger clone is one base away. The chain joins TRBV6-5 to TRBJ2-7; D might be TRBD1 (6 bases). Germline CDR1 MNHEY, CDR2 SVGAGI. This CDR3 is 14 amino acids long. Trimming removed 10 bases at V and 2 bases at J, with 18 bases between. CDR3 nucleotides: TGTGCCAACAGCCTCCAGAGGACAGCCTACGAGCAGTACTTC. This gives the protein CANSLQRTAYEQYF.

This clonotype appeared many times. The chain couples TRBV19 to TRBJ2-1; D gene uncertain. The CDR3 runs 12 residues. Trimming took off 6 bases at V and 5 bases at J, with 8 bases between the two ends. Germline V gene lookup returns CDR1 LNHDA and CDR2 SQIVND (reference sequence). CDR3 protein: CASRDVNNEQFF. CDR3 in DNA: TGTGCCAGTAGGGACGTAAACAATGAGCAGTTCTTC.

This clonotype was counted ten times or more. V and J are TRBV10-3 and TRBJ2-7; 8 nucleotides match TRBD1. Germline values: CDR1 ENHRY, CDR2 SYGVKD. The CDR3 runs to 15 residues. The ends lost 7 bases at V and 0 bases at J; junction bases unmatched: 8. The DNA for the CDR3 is TGTGCCATCAATAAGGGACAGGACCCCTCCTACGAGCAGTACTTC. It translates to CAINKGQDPSYEQYF.

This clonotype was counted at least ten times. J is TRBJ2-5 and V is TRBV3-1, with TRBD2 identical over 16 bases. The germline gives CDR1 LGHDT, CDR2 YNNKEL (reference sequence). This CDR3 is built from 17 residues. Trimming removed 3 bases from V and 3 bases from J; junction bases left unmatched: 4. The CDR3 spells CASSHMGLAGGKETQYF. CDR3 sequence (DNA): TGTGCCAGCAGCCACATGGGACTAGCGGGGGGGAAAGAGACCCAGTACTTC.

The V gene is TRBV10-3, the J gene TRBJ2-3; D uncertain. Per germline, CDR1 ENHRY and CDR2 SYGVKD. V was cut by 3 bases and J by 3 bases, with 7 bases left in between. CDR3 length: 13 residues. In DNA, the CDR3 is TGTGCCATCAGTGAAGAGGAGACAGATACGCAGTATTTT. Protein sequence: CAISEEETDTQYF.